This T cell receptor (beta chain) comes out of a study of blood T cell repertoires in COVID-19. Study at large: The study drew acute and convalescent COVID-19 samples from the United States, Italy and Spain. The cDNA or gDNA used as material had been derived from T cells, B-cell-depleted T cells, or PBMCs.

V was pared by 1 base and J by 6 bases, with 1 base of the junction left unmatched. In germline, CDR1 is MNHNS, CDR2 SASEGT. The CDR3 consists of 13 residues. As originally analysed: It was from reference gene primer amplification that nucleated cell counts were estimated. Repertoires were generated with immunoSEQ multiplex PCR, while TCRdb's copy carries only in-frame clones and drops some. Clone size and the V and J calls come from that table; the DNA yielded D and trimming. This table has over 300,000 clones, about 82% appearing once. The gene calls are TRBV6-1 and TRBJ2-7; 9 bases line up with TRBD1. This clonotype originated in a woman in her forties or fifties with acute or convalescent COVID-19. Input material: peripheral blood. This chain's CDR3 is CASSEVDRGEQYF. The CDR3 DNA sequence: TGTGCCAGCAGTGAAGTGGACAGGGGCGAGCAGTACTTC.